The TCR beta chain under discussion was sequenced for a study of blood T cells in healthy people across ages. This clonotype occurred a few times. Together with a sample-barcoded 5' primer, a J-beta primer mix was included in a second PCR lasting about 6 to 11 cycles. TCRdb called the 5' RACE reads again in MiXCR, with one record for every CDR3 protein. There are hundreds of thousands of distinct CDR3 sequences in the sample; 32% occur only once, and just over 15% lies in the top ten. The origin of this receptor is an elderly woman in good health. Sequenced: blood.

CDR3 protein: CASSQMGQGADTQYF. CDR3 in DNA: TGTGCCAGCAGCCAAATGGGACAGGGGGCGGATACGCAGTATTTT. The J gene is TRBJ2-3, the V gene TRBV3-1; 12 positions match TRBD1. This CDR3 has 15 residues. Trimming cost V 2 bases and J 6 bases; bases outside gene matches: 3. The germline CDR1 and CDR2 sequences are LGHDT and YNNKEL (reference sequence).